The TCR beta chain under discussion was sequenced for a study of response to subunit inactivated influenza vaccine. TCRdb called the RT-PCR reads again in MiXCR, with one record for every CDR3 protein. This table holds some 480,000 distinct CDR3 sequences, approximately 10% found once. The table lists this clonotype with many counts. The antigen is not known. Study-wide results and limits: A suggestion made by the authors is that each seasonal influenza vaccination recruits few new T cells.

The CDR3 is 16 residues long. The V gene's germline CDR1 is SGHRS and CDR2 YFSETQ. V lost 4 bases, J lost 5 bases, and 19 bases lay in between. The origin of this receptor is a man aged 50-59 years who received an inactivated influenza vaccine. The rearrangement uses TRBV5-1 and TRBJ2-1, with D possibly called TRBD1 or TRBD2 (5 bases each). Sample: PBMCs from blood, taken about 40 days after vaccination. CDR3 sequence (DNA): TGCGCCAGCAGCCCGGCCGGGACGGACATTCACAATGAGCAGTTCTTC. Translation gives CASSPAGTDIHNEQFF.